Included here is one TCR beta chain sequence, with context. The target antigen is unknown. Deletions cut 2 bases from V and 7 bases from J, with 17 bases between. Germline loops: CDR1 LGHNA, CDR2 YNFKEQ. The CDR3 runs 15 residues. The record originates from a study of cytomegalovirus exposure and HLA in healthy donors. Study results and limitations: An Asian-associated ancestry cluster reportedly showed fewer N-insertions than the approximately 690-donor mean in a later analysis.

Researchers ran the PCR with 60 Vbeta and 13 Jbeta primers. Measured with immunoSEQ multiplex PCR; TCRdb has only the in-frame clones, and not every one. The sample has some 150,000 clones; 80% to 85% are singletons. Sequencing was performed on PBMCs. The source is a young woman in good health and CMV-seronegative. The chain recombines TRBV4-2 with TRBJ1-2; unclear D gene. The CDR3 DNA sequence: TGTGCCAGCAGCCAAAATCGCGGCGGCTTCGCTGGCTACACCTTC. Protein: CASSQNRGGFAGYTF.